The present TCR beta chain was sequenced within a study of blood T cell repertoires in COVID-19. On the study more broadly: Acute-phase and convalescent COVID-19 samples originated in the United States, Italy and Spain.

Per the germline V gene, CDR1 is SGDLS and CDR2 is YYNGEE. With 0 bases removed from V and 2 bases from J, the gap between germline ends came to 10 bases. The CDR3 is made up of 15 amino acids. Authors' processing steps: Quantification of nucleated cells was approximated via reference gene primer amplification. Assay: immunoSEQ multiplex PCR; the TCRdb copy retains only in-frame clones and omits some. Clonal size and the V and J genes are those of that table, whereas D and trimming came from the DNA. Of some 66,000 clones detected, 70% to 85% appear once; the ten largest clones hold about 6.2%. The chain has TRBV9 and TRBJ2-3; TRBD2 is a possible D gene (6 bases). Sequenced material: peripheral blood. This clonotype originated in a man aged 55 to 70 with acute or convalescent COVID-19. The CDR3 DNA follows: TGTGCCAGCAGCGTAGGGGGAGGTCACACAGATACGCAGTATTTT. The encoded protein is CASSVGGGHTDTQYF.